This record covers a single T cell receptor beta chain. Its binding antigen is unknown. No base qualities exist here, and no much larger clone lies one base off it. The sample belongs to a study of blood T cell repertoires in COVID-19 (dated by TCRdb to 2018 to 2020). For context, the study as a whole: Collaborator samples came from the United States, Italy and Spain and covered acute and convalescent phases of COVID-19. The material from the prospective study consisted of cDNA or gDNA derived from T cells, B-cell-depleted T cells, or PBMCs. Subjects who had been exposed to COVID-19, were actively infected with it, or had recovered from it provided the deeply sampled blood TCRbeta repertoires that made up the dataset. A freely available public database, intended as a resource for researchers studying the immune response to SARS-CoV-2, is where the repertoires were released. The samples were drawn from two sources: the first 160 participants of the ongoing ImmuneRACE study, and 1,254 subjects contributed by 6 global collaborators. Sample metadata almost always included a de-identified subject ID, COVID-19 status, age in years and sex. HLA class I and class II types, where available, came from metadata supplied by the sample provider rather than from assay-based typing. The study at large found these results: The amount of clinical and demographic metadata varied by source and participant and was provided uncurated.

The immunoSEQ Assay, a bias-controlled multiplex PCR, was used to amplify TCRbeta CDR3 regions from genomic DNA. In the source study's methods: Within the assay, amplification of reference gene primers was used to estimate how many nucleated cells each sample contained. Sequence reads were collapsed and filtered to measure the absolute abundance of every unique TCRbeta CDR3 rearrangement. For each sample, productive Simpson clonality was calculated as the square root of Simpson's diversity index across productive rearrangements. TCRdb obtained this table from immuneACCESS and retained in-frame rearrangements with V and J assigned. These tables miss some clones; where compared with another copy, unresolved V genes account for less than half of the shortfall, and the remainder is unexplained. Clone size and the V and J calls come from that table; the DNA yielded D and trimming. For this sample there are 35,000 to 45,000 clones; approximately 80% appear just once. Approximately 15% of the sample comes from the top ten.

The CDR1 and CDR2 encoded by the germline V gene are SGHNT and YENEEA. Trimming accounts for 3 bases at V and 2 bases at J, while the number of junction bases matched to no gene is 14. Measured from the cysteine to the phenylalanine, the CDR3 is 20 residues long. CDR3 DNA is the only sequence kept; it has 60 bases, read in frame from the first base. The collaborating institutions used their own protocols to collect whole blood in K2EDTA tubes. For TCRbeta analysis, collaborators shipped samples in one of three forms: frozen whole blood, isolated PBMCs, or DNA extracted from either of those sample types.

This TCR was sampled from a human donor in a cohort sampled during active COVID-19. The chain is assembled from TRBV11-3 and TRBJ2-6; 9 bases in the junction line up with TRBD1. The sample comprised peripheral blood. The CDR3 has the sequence CASSFHKPGTGNAGANVLTF. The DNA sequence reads TGTGCCAGCAGCTTCCACAAGCCCGGGACAGGGAATGCTGGGGCCAACGTCCTGACTTTC.